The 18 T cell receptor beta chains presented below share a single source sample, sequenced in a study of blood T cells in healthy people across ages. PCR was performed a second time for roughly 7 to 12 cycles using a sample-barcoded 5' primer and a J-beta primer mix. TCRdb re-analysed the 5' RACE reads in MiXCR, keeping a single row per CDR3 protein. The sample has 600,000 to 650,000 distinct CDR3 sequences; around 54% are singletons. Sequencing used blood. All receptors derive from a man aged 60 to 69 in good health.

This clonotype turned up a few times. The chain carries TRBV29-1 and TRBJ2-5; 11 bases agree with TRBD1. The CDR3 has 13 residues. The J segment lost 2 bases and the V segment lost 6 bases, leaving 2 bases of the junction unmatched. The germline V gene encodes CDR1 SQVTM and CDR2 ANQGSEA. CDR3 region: CSVDRGRQETQYF. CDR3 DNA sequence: TGCAGCGTGGACAGGGGGCGGCAAGAGACCCAGTACTTC.

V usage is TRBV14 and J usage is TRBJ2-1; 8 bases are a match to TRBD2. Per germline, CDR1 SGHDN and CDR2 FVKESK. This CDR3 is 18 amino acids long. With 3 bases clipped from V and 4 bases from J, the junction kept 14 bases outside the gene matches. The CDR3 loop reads CASSHLRDARGGYNEQFF. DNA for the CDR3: TGTGCCAGCAGCCACCTCCGGGACGCCCGGGGGGGTTACAATGAGCAGTTCTTC.

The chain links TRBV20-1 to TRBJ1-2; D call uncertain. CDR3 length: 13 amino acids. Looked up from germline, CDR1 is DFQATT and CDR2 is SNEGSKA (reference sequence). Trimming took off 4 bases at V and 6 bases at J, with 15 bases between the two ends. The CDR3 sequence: CSAKPAGTDGYTF. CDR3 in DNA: TGCAGTGCTAAGCCCGCGGGTACGGATGGCTACACCTTC.

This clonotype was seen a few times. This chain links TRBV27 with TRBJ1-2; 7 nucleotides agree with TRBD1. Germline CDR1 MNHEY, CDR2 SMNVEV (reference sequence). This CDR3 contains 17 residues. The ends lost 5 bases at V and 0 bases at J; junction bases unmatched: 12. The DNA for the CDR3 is TGTGCCAGCAGTCCCTCACAAGGGGGCCTCGCTAACTATGGCTACACCTTC. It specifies CASSPSQGGLANYGYTF.

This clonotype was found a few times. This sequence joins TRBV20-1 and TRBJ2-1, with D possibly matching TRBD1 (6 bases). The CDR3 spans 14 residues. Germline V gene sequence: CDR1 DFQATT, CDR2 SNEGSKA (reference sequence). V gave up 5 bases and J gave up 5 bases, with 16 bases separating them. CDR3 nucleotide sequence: TGCAGTGCTTCCGGGACACTTTACAACAATGAGCAGTTCTTC. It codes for CSASGTLYNNEQFF.

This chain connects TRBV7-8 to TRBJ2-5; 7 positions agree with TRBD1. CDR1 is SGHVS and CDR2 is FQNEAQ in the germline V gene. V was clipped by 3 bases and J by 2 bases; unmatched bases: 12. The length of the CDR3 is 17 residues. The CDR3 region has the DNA TGTGCCAGCAGCTTCAATTTACCGGGACAGCCACAAGAGACCCAGTACTTC. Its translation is CASSFNLPGQPQETQYF.

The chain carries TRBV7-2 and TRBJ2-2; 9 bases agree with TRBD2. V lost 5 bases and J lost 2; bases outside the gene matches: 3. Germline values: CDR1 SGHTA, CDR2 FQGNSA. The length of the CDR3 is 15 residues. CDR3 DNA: TGTGCCAGCAGCCCGGGACTAGCAAACACCGGGGAGCTGTTTTTT. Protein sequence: CASSPGLANTGELFF.

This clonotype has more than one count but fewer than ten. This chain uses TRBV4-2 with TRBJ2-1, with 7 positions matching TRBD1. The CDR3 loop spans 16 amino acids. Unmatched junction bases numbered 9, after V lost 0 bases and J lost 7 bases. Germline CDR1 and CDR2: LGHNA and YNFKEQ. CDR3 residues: CASSQEGGSRENEQFF. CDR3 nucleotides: TGTGCCAGCAGCCAAGAAGGGGGCAGCAGGGAGAATGAGCAGTTCTTC.

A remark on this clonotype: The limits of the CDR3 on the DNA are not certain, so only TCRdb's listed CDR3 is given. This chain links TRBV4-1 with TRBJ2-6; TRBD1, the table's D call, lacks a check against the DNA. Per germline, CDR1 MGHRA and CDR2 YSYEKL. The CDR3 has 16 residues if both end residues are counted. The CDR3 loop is CASSQEWGSGANVPTF.

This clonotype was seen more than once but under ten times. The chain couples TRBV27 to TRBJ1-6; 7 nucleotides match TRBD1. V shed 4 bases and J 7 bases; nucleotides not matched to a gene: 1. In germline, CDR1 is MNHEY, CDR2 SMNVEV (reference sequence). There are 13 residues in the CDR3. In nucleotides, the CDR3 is TGTGCCAGCAGTTGGGACAGAAATTCACCCCTCCACTTT. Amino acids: CASSWDRNSPLHF.

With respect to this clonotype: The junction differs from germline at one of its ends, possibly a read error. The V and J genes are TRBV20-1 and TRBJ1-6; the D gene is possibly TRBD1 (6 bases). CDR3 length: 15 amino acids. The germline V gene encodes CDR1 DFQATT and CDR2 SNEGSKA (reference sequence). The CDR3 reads CSARDDRFWNSPVHF. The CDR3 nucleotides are TGCAGTGCTAGAGACGACAGGTTTTGGAATTCACCCGTCCACTTT.

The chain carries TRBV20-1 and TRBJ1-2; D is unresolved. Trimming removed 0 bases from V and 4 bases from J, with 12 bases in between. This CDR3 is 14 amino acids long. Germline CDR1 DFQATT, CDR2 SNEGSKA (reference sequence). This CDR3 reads CSARDTLRGYGYTF. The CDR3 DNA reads TGCAGTGCTAGAGACACCCTCCGGGGCTATGGCTACACCTTC.

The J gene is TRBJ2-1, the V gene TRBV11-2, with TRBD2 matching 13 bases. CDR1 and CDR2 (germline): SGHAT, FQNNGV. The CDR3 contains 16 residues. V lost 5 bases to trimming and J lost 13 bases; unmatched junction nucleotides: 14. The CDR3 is CASSVSAGTSGVRQFF. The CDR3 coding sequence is TGTGCCAGCAGCGTCTCCGCCGGGACTAGCGGGGTACGTCAGTTCTTC.

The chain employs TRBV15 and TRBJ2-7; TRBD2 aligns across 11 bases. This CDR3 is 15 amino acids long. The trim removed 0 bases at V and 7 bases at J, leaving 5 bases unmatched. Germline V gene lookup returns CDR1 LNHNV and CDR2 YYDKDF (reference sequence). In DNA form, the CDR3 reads TGTGCCACCAGCAGAGATGGCCTAGCGGGGGGAGAGCAGTACTTC. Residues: CATSRDGLAGGEQYF.

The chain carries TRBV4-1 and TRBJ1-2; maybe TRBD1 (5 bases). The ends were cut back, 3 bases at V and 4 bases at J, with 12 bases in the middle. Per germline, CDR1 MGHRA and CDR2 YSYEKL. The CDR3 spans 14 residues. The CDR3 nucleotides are TGCGCCAGCAGCCACCGCGACAGACTCTATGGCTACACCTTC. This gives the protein CASSHRDRLYGYTF.

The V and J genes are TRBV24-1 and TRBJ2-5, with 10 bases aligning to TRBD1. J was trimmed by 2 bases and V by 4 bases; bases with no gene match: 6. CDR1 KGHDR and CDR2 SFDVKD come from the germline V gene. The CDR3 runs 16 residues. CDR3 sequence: CATSETGTGEQETQYF. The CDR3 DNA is TGTGCCACCAGTGAAACCGGGACAGGGGAACAAGAGACCCAGTACTTC.

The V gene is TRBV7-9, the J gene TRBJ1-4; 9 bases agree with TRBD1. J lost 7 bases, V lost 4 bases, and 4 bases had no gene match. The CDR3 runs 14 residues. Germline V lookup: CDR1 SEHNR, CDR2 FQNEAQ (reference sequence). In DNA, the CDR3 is TGTGCCAGCAGCTCGGGACAGGGTTTTGAAAAACTGTTTTTT. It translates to CASSSGQGFEKLFF.

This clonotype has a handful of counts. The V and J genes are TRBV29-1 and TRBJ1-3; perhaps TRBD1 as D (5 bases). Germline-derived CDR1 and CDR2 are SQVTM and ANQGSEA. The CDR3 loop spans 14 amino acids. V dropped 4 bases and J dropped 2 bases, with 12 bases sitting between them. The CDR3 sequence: CSVGPGAPGNTIYF. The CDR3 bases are TGCAGCGTTGGCCCTGGGGCTCCTGGAAACACCATATATTTT.